Presented here are 22 T cell receptor beta chains from one specimen sequenced in a study of cytomegalovirus exposure and HLA in healthy donors. This PCR relied on a set of 60 Vbeta primers and 13 Jbeta primers. Here immunoSEQ multiplex PCR was the method, and the copy in TCRdb shows in-frame clones only, minus some. The sample records about 140,000 clones, around 75% being singletons. The specimen was PBMCs. These receptors were obtained from a woman aged 25-40 years in good health and CMV-seronegative.

The chain recombines TRBV27 with TRBJ2-2, with D maybe TRBD1 (6 bases). Germline CDR1 reads MNHEY; CDR2 reads SMNVEV (reference sequence). The CDR3 is 14 residues long. V was clipped by 10 bases and J by 3 bases, with 15 bases between them. In DNA, the CDR3 is TGTGCCACCATGGTACAGGGCGACACCGGGGAGCTGTTTTTT. It codes for CATMVQGDTGELFF.

V gene TRBV6-5 combines with J gene TRBJ2-5; tentative D call: TRBD1 (6 bases). Germline CDR1 MNHEY, CDR2 SVGAGI. V was trimmed by 5 bases and J by 9 bases, leaving 13 bases between them. The CDR3 totals 12 residues. The CDR3 here is CASSDTSGAQYF. The CDR3 DNA reads as TGTGCCAGCAGTGACACATCAGGGGCCCAGTACTTC.

The chain carries TRBV28 and TRBJ1-4; D possibly corresponds to TRBD1 (5 bases). This CDR3 region has 14 residues. Between the trimmed V and J ends, which lost 6 bases and 12 bases, there was a span of 20 bases. Germline V gene sequence: CDR1 MDHEN, CDR2 SYDVKM. In nucleotides, the CDR3 is TGTGCCAGCAGGCGCGGGACGGACCGCCTGGAACTGTTTTTT. This gives the protein CASRRGTDRLELFF.

The rearrangement links TRBV6-5 to TRBJ2-7; D might be TRBD2 (6 bases). V gave up 8 bases and J gave up 6 bases, with 17 bases separating them. From germline, CDR1 is MNHEY and CDR2 SVGAGI. The CDR3 sequence is 13 residues long. The CDR3 loop is CASAETRGREQYV. CDR3 in DNA: TGTGCCAGCGCCGAGACTAGGGGCCGCGAGCAGTACGTC.

The chain carries TRBV4-2 and TRBJ1-2, with 8 positions matching TRBD1. Losses at the gene ends were 1 base for V and 4 bases for J; bases not matched to a gene: 5. The CDR3 is 15 amino acids. Looked up from germline, CDR1 is LGHNA and CDR2 is YNFKEQ. Here the CDR3 reads CASSQVQGAGYGYTF. The DNA of the CDR3 is TGTGCCAGCAGCCAAGTTCAGGGGGCGGGCTATGGCTACACCTTC.

The CDR3 sequence is CSVERTSSYTF. The CDR3 nucleotides are TGCAGCGTTGAGCGGACTTCGAGCTACACCTTC. V and J are TRBV29-1 and TRBJ1-2; D uncertain. This CDR3 contains 11 residues. Trimming removed 3 bases from V and 9 bases from J, with 11 bases in between. Germline loops: CDR1 SQVTM, CDR2 ANQGSEA.

This clone was seen a few times. The chain couples TRBV27 to TRBJ2-2; 9 nucleotides agree with TRBD1. The trim removed 4 bases at V and 1 base at J, leaving 7 bases unmatched. Germline values: CDR1 MNHEY, CDR2 SMNVEV (reference sequence). The CDR3 contains 17 residues. CDR3 bases: TGTGCCAGCAGTTCCTACGGGACAGGGCTGAACACCGGGGAGCTGTTTTTT. Its translation is CASSSYGTGLNTGELFF.

This rearrangement joins TRBV5-1 to TRBJ2-1; the D is unclear. This CDR3 is 15 amino acids long. V was trimmed by 4 bases and J by 0 bases, leaving 11 bases between them. Per germline, CDR1 SGHRS and CDR2 YFSETQ. This CDR3 reads CASSITVSSYNEQFF. The CDR3 coding sequence is TGCGCCAGCAGCATAACGGTGAGCTCCTACAATGAGCAGTTCTTC.

The chain has TRBV28 and TRBJ2-5; TRBD1 aligns across 9 bases. CDR3 length: 15 residues. CDR1 and CDR2 (germline): MDHEN, SYDVKM. V shed 2 bases, J shed 10 bases, and the junction held 11 bases outside the gene matches. The CDR3 DNA sequence: TGTGCCAGCAGTTTAACAGGGGGCCTCTCGAGGAGCCAGTACTTC. It codes for CASSLTGGLSRSQYF.

V and J are TRBV6-5 and TRBJ2-7; D may be TRBD1 (5 bases). Trimming took 0 bases from V and 4 from J, leaving 10 bases between them. This CDR3 is built from 14 residues. Germline V lookup: CDR1 MNHEY, CDR2 SVGAGI. Here the CDR3 reads CASSYSGRTYEQYF. Here the CDR3 DNA reads TGTGCCAGCAGTTACTCGGGCAGGACATACGAGCAGTACTTC.

The rearrangement uses TRBV10-3 and TRBJ2-1; TRBD2 is a possible D gene (6 bases). Trimming left V 4 bases short and J 8 bases short, with 12 bases between. CDR3 length equals 13 residues. Germline V CDR1 and CDR2: ENHRY, SYGVKD. CDR3: CAISGEAEDEQFF. The DNA for the CDR3 is TGTGCCATCAGTGGGGAGGCGGAGGATGAGCAGTTCTTC.

The rearrangement uses TRBV7-8 and TRBJ2-7; TRBD2 agrees at 11 bases. The CDR3 has 16 residues. J was trimmed by 1 base and V by 4 bases; bases with no gene match: 6. Germline loops: CDR1 SGHVS, CDR2 FQNEAQ. CDR3 protein: CASSSYGTSGSYEQYF. The CDR3 bases are TGTGCCAGCAGCTCTTATGGGACTAGCGGTTCCTACGAGCAGTACTTC.

The genes are TRBV5-1 and TRBJ2-2; 8 bases match TRBD1. This CDR3 is 16 amino acids long. The junction had 9 bases not matched to a gene; V was cut back by 1 base and J by 7 bases. Germline-derived CDR1 and CDR2 are SGHRS and YFSETQ. The CDR3, as DNA: TGCGCCAGCAGCTTGTGGGGACAGGTCCAAAGCGGGGAGCTGTTTTTT. Its protein is CASSLWGQVQSGELFF.

The rearrangement joins TRBV5-1 to TRBJ1-1, with TRBD1 matching over 8 bases. Germline-derived CDR1 and CDR2 are SGHRS and YFSETQ. The CDR3 is 11 amino acids. V was clipped by 6 bases and J by 7 bases; unmatched bases: 2. CDR3 region: CASTGGNEAFF. CDR3 nucleotides: TGCGCCAGCACAGGGGGCAATGAAGCTTTCTTT.

The chain has TRBV6-5 and TRBJ2-2; TRBD1 agrees at 11 bases. From germline, CDR1 is MNHEY and CDR2 SVGAGI. Trimming at V came to 2 bases and at J to 5 bases, leaving 1 base not matched to a gene. The CDR3 has 15 amino acids. CDR3 nucleotide sequence: TGTGCCAGCAGTTACGGGACAGGGGGGACCGGGGAGCTGTTTTTT. Translated: CASSYGTGGTGELFF.

The rearrangement joins TRBV5-6 to TRBJ2-7; 7 bases are a match to TRBD1. J gave up 5 bases and V 0 bases, and 11 bases lay outside the gene matches. This CDR3 has 16 residues. Germline V gene data show CDR1 as SGHDT and CDR2 as YYEEEE. The CDR3: CASSLVDGRGWNEQYF. The CDR3 nucleotides read TGTGCCAGCAGCTTGGTTGACGGCAGGGGGTGGAACGAGCAGTACTTC.

The CDR3 DNA follows: TGCGCCAGGACGGGAGGACAGGGAGAGCGCTGGCACACTGAAGCTTTCTTT. As protein: CARTGGQGERWHTEAFF. This chain connects TRBV5-1 to TRBJ1-1; the match to TRBD1 covers 8 bases. Germline assignment: CDR1 SGHRS and CDR2 YFSETQ. Trimming removed 8 bases from V and 3 bases from J; junction bases left unmatched: 18. The CDR3 sequence is 17 residues long.

V is TRBV5-1 and J is TRBJ2-3; 14 bases are shared with TRBD2. The ends lost 4 bases at V and 5 bases at J; junction bases unmatched: 9. Germline V lookup: CDR1 SGHRS, CDR2 YFSETQ. CDR3 length equals 17 residues. The CDR3 DNA follows: TGCGCCAGCAGCCTCGGACTAGCGGGAGGTGGTGGAGATACGCAGTATTTT. Translated, it gives CASSLGLAGGGGDTQYF.

V and J are TRBV11-3 and TRBJ2-1, with 12 bases matching TRBD2. V gave up 1 base and J gave up 5 bases; unmatched junction bases: 6. This CDR3 region has 17 residues. Per the germline V gene, CDR1 is SGHNT and CDR2 is YENEEA. Written as DNA, the CDR3 is TGTGCCAGCAGCTTAGGGCTAGCGGGGGGGCTAGACAATGAGCAGTTCTTC. This sequence encodes CASSLGLAGGLDNEQFF.

The chain has TRBV4-2 and TRBJ2-3, with D possibly being TRBD2 (5 bases). Trimming took 1 base from V and 0 from J, leaving 14 bases between them. The length of the CDR3 is 17 residues. Germline V gene lookup returns CDR1 LGHNA and CDR2 YNFKEQ. In DNA form, the CDR3 reads TGTGCCAGCAGCCAAGGGCTCTTAGCGTTAAGCACAGATACGCAGTATTTT. It is translated as CASSQGLLALSTDTQYF.

The chain employs TRBV6-1 and TRBJ1-1; D is unclear. The CDR3 runs 13 residues. CDR1 and CDR2 from the germline V gene are MNHNS and SASEGT. V was trimmed by 2 bases and J by 6 bases, leaving 10 bases between them. CDR3 protein: CASSEQVVAEAFF. The CDR3 coding sequence is TGTGCCAGCAGTGAACAGGTGGTGGCTGAAGCTTTCTTT.

This chain uses TRBV5-1 with TRBJ1-2; TRBD1 agrees at 8 bases. The CDR3 runs to 14 residues. The germline gives CDR1 SGHRS, CDR2 YFSETQ. J was trimmed by 2 bases and V by 4 bases; bases with no gene match: 4. Here the CDR3 reads CASSLRTGNYGYTF. The CDR3, as DNA: TGCGCCAGCAGCCTTAGGACAGGGAACTATGGCTACACCTTC.